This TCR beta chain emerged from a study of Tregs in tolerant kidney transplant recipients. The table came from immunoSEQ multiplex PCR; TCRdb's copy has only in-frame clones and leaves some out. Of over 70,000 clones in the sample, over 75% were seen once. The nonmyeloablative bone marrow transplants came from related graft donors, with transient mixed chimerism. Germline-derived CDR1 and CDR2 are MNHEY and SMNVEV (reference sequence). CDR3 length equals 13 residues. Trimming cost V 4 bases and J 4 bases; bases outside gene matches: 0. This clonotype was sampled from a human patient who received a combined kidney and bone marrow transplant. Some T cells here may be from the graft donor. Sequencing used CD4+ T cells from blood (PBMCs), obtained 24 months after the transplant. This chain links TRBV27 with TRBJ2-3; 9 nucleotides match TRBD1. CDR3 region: CASSWTGADTQYF. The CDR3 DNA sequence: TGTGCCAGCAGTTGGACAGGGGCAGATACGCAGTATTTT.